A single sample gave rise to the 30 T cell receptor beta chains below, sequenced in a study of CD8 T cells in ankylosing spondylitis. TCRdb independently ran MiXCR on the 5' RACE reads; one entry per CDR3 protein. The data hold 200,000 or so distinct CDR3 sequences, with roughly 18% observed a single time. Sequenced material: blood, either unsorted or a sorted T cell fraction (not recorded which). These receptor sequences come from a male donor aged 5 to 29 with ankylosing spondylitis or in good health (not recorded which).

This chain joins TRBV29-1 and TRBJ1-2, with TRBD1 matching over 8 bases. CDR1 SQVTM and CDR2 ANQGSEA come from the germline V gene. V dropped 5 bases and J dropped 9; count of bases not matched to a gene: 2. The CDR3 contains 10 residues. The CDR3 sequence: CSVWTGSYTF. CDR3 coding DNA: TGCAGCGTTTGGACAGGGAGCTACACCTTC.

This clonotype showed up many times. This chain uses TRBV21-1 with TRBJ2-1; TRBD1, as called in the table, went unchecked against the DNA. TRBV21-1 is tagged as a pseudogene. The CDR3 sequence is 15 residues long. CDR3 in amino acids: CASRRTGSKLDEQFF. CDR3 sequence (DNA): TGTGCCAGCCGAAGGACAGGGAGTAAGTTGGATGAGCAGTTCTTC.

The V gene is TRBV7-9, the J gene TRBJ2-7, with D tentatively TRBD1 or TRBD2 (10 bases each). CDR3 length: 18 residues. Trimming cost V 5 bases and J 3 bases, with 26 bases left between them. Germline V lookup: CDR1 SEHNR, CDR2 FQNEAQ (reference sequence). CDR3 bases: TGTGCCAGCAGCCATGGGACAGGGGAAACTAGCGGGATCTACGAGCAGTACTTC. It is translated as CASSHGTGETSGIYEQYF.

This clonotype appeared a few times. This rearrangement joins TRBV5-1 to TRBJ2-1, with D perhaps TRBD1 or TRBD2 (5 bases each). V dropped 3 bases and J dropped 2 bases, with 12 bases sitting between them. The CDR3 runs 15 residues. Germline V CDR1 and CDR2: SGHRS, YFSETQ. The CDR3 protein is CASSSRDGTYNEQFF. In nucleotides, the CDR3 is TGCGCCAGCAGCTCCCGGGACGGGACCTACAATGAGCAGTTCTTC.

This clonotype was recorded many times. The chain is built from TRBV7-9 and TRBJ2-1; D might be TRBD1 (6 bases). Germline-derived CDR1 and CDR2 are SEHNR and FQNEAQ (reference sequence). CDR3 length: 13 amino acids. With 5 bases removed from V and 7 bases from J, the gap between germline ends came to 12 bases. CDR3 nucleotides: TGTGCCAGCAGCAAACAGGGCAGAAATGAGCAGTTCTTC. Amino acid sequence: CASSKQGRNEQFF.

The chain links TRBV20-1 to TRBJ1-1; D gene unclear. CDR1 is DFQATT and CDR2 is SNEGSKA in the germline V gene (reference sequence). The CDR3 has 10 residues. V lost 3 bases to trimming and J lost 7 bases, with 6 bases between them. CDR3 region: CSASPYEAFF. CDR3 bases: TGCAGTGCTAGTCCGTATGAAGCTTTCTTT.

This clonotype was counted many times. This chain links TRBV6-5 with TRBJ1-2; a possible D gene is TRBD1 (5 bases). The CDR3 loop spans 13 amino acids. V lost 5 bases and J lost 4, with 11 bases in between. Germline V lookup: CDR1 MNHEY, CDR2 SVGAGI. In nucleotides, the CDR3 is TGTGCCAGCAGTCCCGGGACCGTCTATGGCTACACCTTC. It codes for CASSPGTVYGYTF.

Ten or more counts support this clonotype. The rearrangement uses TRBV20-1 and TRBJ1-1; a weak D match, TRBD1 (5 bases). Trimming cost V 0 bases and J 5 bases, with 13 bases left between them. This CDR3 region has 14 residues. Per germline, CDR1 DFQATT and CDR2 SNEGSKA (reference sequence). CDR3 coding DNA: TGCAGTGCTAGAGAGGGACGGTGGAGGACTGAAGCTTTCTTT. Translated: CSAREGRWRTEAFF.

The table lists this clonotype with many counts. The chain has TRBV4-3 and TRBJ1-3, with D unclear. The CDR3 extends over 15 amino acids. The V and J ends lost 0 bases and 4 bases respectively, with 10 bases between them. Germline CDR1 reads LGHNA; CDR2 reads YSLEER. CDR3 coding DNA: TGCGCCAGCAGCCAAGATAAGGGATTCGGAAACACCATATATTTT. Protein sequence: CASSQDKGFGNTIYF.

This clonotype was seen repeatedly, ten times or more. V gene TRBV5-5 combines with J gene TRBJ2-3, with 9 positions matching TRBD2. V gave up 3 bases and J gave up 4 bases; unmatched junction bases: 3. The V gene's germline CDR1 is SGHKS and CDR2 YYEKEE (reference sequence). The CDR3 has 14 amino acids. CDR3: CASSSGLASDTQYF. CDR3 DNA: TGTGCCAGCAGCTCCGGACTAGCGTCAGATACGCAGTATTTT.

This clonotype occurred many times. The chain recombines TRBV7-7 with TRBJ2-1, with D perhaps matching TRBD2 (6 bases). The ends were cut back, 1 base at V and 3 bases at J, with 7 bases in the middle. This CDR3 comprises 14 residues. The germline V gene has CDR1 SSHAT and CDR2 FNYEAQ (reference sequence). CDR3 DNA: TGTGCCAGCAGCTTAGGGGGGGTCTACAATGAGCAGTTCTTC. Translating gives CASSLGGVYNEQFF.

The rearrangement joins TRBV2 to TRBJ2-3; TRBD2 agrees at 9 bases. V trimming: 5 bases; J trimming: 0 bases; junction bases outside the gene matches: 3. The CDR3 covers 15 residues. Per the germline V gene, CDR1 is SNHLY and CDR2 is FYNNEI. The CDR3 region has the DNA TGTGCCAGCAGTCGACTAGCGGCTAGCACAGATACGCAGTATTTT. Protein sequence: CASSRLAASTDTQYF. Together with reference TRBV2 and TRBJ2-3, the CDR3 gives the full variable domain: EPEVTQTPSHQVTQMGQEVILRCVPISNHLYFYWYRQILGQKVEFLVSFYNNEISEKSEIFDDQFSVERPDGSNFTLKIRSTKLEDSAMYFCASSRLAASTDTQYFGPGTRLTVL.

This clonotype was picked up many times. CDR3 sequence: CSVGTSYEQYF. In DNA form, the CDR3 reads TGCAGCGTTGGAACCTCCTACGAGCAGTACTTC. The chain is built from TRBV29-1 and TRBJ2-7, with no clear D. The CDR3 has 11 amino acids. The germline V gene has CDR1 SQVTM and CDR2 ANQGSEA. Trimming took off 4 bases at V and 0 bases at J, with 4 bases between the two ends.

The chain combines TRBV27 with TRBJ1-4; 7 positions agree with TRBD1. The CDR3 extends over 13 amino acids. Looked up from germline, CDR1 is MNHEY and CDR2 is SMNVEV (reference sequence). V lost 6 bases and J lost 8; bases outside the gene matches: 6. This chain's CDR3 is CASRAGTEEKLFF. CDR3 nucleotides: TGTGCCAGCAGGGCCGGGACAGAGGAAAAACTGTTTTTT.

This clonotype came up many times. The rearrangement uses TRBV15 and TRBJ1-1; D call uncertain. Trimming shortened V by 1 base and J by 3 bases, and 12 bases separated the two germline ends. Germline-derived CDR1 and CDR2 are LNHNV and YYDKDF (reference sequence). The CDR3 runs 15 residues. CDR3 region: CATSRVQGWDTEAFF. The CDR3 bases are TGTGCCACCAGCAGAGTGCAAGGCTGGGACACTGAAGCTTTCTTT.

At least ten counts were recorded for this clonotype. This chain links TRBV18 with TRBJ2-1; the match to TRBD1 covers 7 bases. CDR1 KGHSH and CDR2 LQKENI come from the germline V gene. V dropped 3 bases and J dropped 4; count of bases not matched to a gene: 9. This CDR3 spans 16 amino acids. CDR3 protein: CASSPSTGERYNEQFF. CDR3 nucleotides: TGTGCCAGCTCACCCTCCACAGGGGAAAGGTACAATGAGCAGTTCTTC.

This clonotype was seen at least ten times. CDR3 amino acids: CASSLGGRAYNEQFF. CDR3 nucleotide sequence: TGTGCCAGCAGCTTAGGCGGGAGGGCCTACAATGAGCAGTTCTTC. This sequence joins TRBV7-9 and TRBJ2-1, with 9 bases identical to TRBD2. The J segment lost 2 bases and the V segment lost 1 base, leaving 0 bases of the junction unmatched. The CDR3 is 15 amino acids. From germline, CDR1 is SEHNR and CDR2 FQNEAQ (reference sequence).

This clonotype was detected many times. The chain recombines TRBV10-2 with TRBJ2-5, with D perhaps assigned TRBD1 or TRBD2 (6 bases each). Germline V CDR1 and CDR2: WSHSY, SAAADI. The CDR3 covers 14 residues. The V end lost 5 bases, the J end lost 0 bases, and 10 bases lay between the germline ends. The CDR3 nucleotides read TGCGCCAGCAGTCGGGGGCGGTACCAAGAGACCCAGTACTTC. Amino acid sequence: CASSRGRYQETQYF.

This clonotype came up many times. The chain has TRBV5-1 and TRBJ2-3, with TRBD2 matching over 7 bases. Germline-derived CDR1 and CDR2 are SGHRS and YFSETQ. V was clipped by 3 bases and J by 9 bases; unmatched bases: 7. The CDR3 totals 13 residues. CDR3 coding DNA: TGCGCCAGCAGCTCGGGCGGACTAGAGACGCAGTATTTT. Translated: CASSSGGLETQYF.

V is TRBV7-2 and J is TRBJ2-3, with 9 bases aligning to TRBD2. Germline V gene data show CDR1 as SGHTA and CDR2 as FQGNSA. V lost 4 bases and J lost 5; bases outside the gene matches: 16. CDR3 length: 18 amino acids. The CDR3 DNA reads TGTGCCAGCAGCTCCCGATCGGGGCTAGCGGGGCTGGGAGATACGCAGTATTTT. This encodes CASSSRSGLAGLGDTQYF.

The CDR3 coding sequence is TGTGCCAGCAGCCTCGGGAGGGGCCAAGAGACCCAGTACTTC. Translating it yields CASSLGRGQETQYF. This chain links TRBV5-5 with TRBJ2-5; TRBD2 aligns across 8 bases. The J segment lost 1 base and the V segment lost 4 bases, leaving 3 bases of the junction unmatched. CDR3 length: 14 amino acids. Germline V gives CDR1 SGHKS, CDR2 YYEKEE (reference sequence).

This clonotype was seen at least ten times. This chain connects TRBV6-6 to TRBJ1-1; 9 nucleotides match TRBD1. J gave up 8 bases and V 2 bases, and 3 bases lay outside the gene matches. Looked up from germline, CDR1 is MNHNY and CDR2 is SVGAGI (reference sequence). The CDR3 consists of 13 residues. CDR3 in DNA: TGTGCCAGCAGTTACCCGGACAGGGGAGAAGCTTTCTTT. Amino acid sequence: CASSYPDRGEAFF.

At least ten counts were recorded for this clonotype. The CDR3 loop is CATSDALYRGQYF. The CDR3 bases are TGTGCCACCAGTGACGCACTTTACAGGGGCCAGTACTTC. V is TRBV24-1 and J is TRBJ2-5; 7 positions match TRBD1. Germline V gene data show CDR1 as KGHDR and CDR2 as SFDVKD. This CDR3 has 13 amino acids. The V segment lost 4 bases and the J segment 10 bases; nucleotides outside the gene matches: 8.

Many counts were recorded for this clonotype. The chain carries TRBV5-1 and TRBJ2-1; 11 positions match TRBD2. CDR1 SGHRS and CDR2 YFSETQ come from the germline V gene. V lost 3 bases, J lost 3 bases, and 8 bases stayed unmatched. CDR3 length: 17 residues. The chain's CDR3 is CASSSGLAGGHYNEQFF. The CDR3 DNA follows: TGCGCCAGCAGCTCGGGGCTAGCGGGAGGTCACTACAATGAGCAGTTCTTC.

Many counts were recorded for this clonotype. The chain joins TRBV6-6 to TRBJ1-1; the match to TRBD1 covers 7 bases. V shed 5 bases, J shed 12 bases, and the junction held 9 bases outside the gene matches. Germline V lookup: CDR1 MNHNY, CDR2 SVGAGI (reference sequence). This CDR3 has 12 amino acids. Here the CDR3 reads CASSHRQGGTFF. Written as DNA, the CDR3 is TGTGCCAGCAGTCACAGACAGGGCGGGACTTTCTTT.

The table lists this clonotype with many counts. This chain uses TRBV2 with TRBJ2-7; D is tentatively TRBD1 or TRBD2 (5 bases each). The V and J ends lost 9 bases and 1 base respectively, with 16 bases between them. Per the germline V gene, CDR1 is SNHLY and CDR2 is FYNNEI. The CDR3 has 14 amino acids. The CDR3 coding sequence is TGTGCCAGTACCCCAGGGACCTTTTCCTACGAGCAGTACGTC. Amino acid sequence: CASTPGTFSYEQYV.

This clonotype has only a few counts. This chain links TRBV5-1 with TRBJ2-2, with a weak D call TRBD2 (5 bases). Germline loops: CDR1 SGHRS, CDR2 YFSETQ. Deletions cut 7 bases from V and 6 bases from J, with 19 bases between. The CDR3 has 15 residues. For the CDR3, the DNA is TGCGCCAGCCGTAGAGCGTCGGGGAATGCCGGGGAGCTGTTTTTT. Translated: CASRRASGNAGELFF.

The chain links TRBV7-2 to TRBJ2-3, with 11 bases identical to TRBD2. Germline-derived CDR1 and CDR2 are SGHTA and FQGNSA. The CDR3 sequence is 13 residues long. V was pared by 6 bases and J by 7 bases, with 3 bases of the junction left unmatched. The chain's CDR3 is CASRLAGVNTQYF. CDR3 nucleotide sequence: TGTGCCAGCAGACTAGCGGGAGTGAATACGCAGTATTTT.

This clonotype was detected once. V usage is TRBV12-3 or TRBV12-4 and J usage is TRBJ2-5; 8 bases map to TRBD2. This CDR3 is built from 13 residues. V lost 7 bases, J lost 5 bases, and 6 bases stayed unmatched. The CDR3, as DNA: TGTGCCAGCACTCGGGGGGGTTTTGAGACCCAGTACTTC. The encoded protein is CASTRGGFETQYF.

This clonotype was detected many times. The genes are TRBV6-1 and TRBJ1-6, with a weak D call TRBD1 (5 bases). Germline CDR1 reads MNHNS; CDR2 reads SASEGT. V lost 6 bases and J 0 bases, leaving 12 bases between the germline ends. This CDR3 is built from 16 residues. In DNA form, the CDR3 reads TGTGCCAGCAGGCGGGGGAGAAGCTCCTATAATTCACCCCTCCACTTT. Translated, it gives CASRRGRSSYNSPLHF.